Sequencing of this T cell receptor (beta chain) was carried out in a study of blood T cell repertoires in COVID-19. The overall study: The analysed material was cDNA or gDNA that came from T cells, B-cell-depleted T cells, or PBMCs.

Germline loops: CDR1 MGHRA, CDR2 YSYEKL. The CDR3 sequence is 15 residues long. With 1 base removed from V and 5 bases from J, the gap between germline ends came to 12 bases. As processed by the authors: It was from reference gene primer amplification that nucleated cell counts were estimated. Profiling relied on immunoSEQ multiplex PCR, and the TCRdb table lists in-frame clones only, not all of them. The V and J calls and clone size come from that table; D and trimming were worked out from the DNA. This sample has some 330,000 clones, with around 84% found just once. The sample comprised PBMCs or T cells enriched from blood (not recorded which). This receptor was taken from a man in his thirties or forties who had recovered from COVID-19. The V call is TRBV4-1, the J call TRBJ2-1, with D tentatively TRBD1 (5 bases). The CDR3 sequence: CASSQVIRDNNEQFF. The CDR3 DNA reads TGCGCCAGCAGCCAAGTGATCAGGGATAACAATGAGCAGTTCTTC.